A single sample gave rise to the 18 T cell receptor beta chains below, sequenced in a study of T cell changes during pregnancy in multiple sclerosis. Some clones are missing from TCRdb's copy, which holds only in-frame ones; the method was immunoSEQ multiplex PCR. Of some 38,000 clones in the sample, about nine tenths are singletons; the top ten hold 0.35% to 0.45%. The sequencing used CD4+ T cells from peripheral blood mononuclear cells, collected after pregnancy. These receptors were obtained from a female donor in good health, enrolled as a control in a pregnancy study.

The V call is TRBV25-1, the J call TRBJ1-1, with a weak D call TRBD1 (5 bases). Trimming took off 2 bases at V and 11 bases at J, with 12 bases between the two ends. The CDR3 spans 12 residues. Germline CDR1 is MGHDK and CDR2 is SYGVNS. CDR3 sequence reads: CASSEGAGEAFF. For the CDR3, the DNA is TGTGCCAGCAGTGAAGGGGCAGGTGAGGCTTTCTTT.

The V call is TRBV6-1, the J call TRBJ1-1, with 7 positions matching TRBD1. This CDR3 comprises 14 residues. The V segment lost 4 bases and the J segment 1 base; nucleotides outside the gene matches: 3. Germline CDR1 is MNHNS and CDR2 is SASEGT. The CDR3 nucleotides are TGTGCCAGCAGTGCCCAGGGGGGGAACACTGAAGCTTTCTTT. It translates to CASSAQGGNTEAFF.

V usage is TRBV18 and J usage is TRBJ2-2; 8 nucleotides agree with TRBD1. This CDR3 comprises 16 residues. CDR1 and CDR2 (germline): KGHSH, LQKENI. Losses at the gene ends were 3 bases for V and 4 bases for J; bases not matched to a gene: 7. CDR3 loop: CASSPAGGAGTGELFF. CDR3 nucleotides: TGTGCCAGCTCACCCGCAGGGGGCGCGGGCACCGGGGAGCTGTTTTTT.

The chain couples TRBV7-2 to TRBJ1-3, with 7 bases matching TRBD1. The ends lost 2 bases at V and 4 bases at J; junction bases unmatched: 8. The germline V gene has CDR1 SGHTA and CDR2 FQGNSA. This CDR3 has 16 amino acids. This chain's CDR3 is CASSLRKGASGNTIYF. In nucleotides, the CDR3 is TGTGCCAGCAGCTTAAGGAAGGGGGCCTCAGGAAACACCATATATTTT.

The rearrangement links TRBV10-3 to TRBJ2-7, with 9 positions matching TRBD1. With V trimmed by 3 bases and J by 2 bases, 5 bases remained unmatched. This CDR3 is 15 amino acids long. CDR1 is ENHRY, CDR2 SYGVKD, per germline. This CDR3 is CAISDQTGGTYEQYF. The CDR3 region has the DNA TGTGCCATCAGTGACCAGACAGGGGGAACCTACGAGCAGTACTTC.

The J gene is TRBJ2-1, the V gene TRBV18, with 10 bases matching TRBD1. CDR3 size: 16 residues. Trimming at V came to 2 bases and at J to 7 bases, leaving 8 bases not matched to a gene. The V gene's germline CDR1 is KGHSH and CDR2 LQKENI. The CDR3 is CASSPGTGVKVNEQFF. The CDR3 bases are TGTGCCAGCTCACCAGGGACAGGGGTTAAGGTGAATGAGCAGTTCTTC. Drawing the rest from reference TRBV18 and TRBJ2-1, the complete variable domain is NAGVMQNPRHLVRRRGQEARLRCSPMKGHSHVYWYRQLPEEGLKFMVYLQKENIIDESGMPKERFSAEFPKEGPSILRIQQVVRGDSAAYFCASSPGTGVKVNEQFFGPGTRLTVL.

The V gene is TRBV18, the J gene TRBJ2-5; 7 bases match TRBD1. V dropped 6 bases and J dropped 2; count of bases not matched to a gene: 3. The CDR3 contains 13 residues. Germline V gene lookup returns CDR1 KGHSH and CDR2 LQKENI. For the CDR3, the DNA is TGTGCCAGCTCCCCGGGACAGCAAGAGACCCAGTACTTC. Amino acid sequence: CASSPGQQETQYF.

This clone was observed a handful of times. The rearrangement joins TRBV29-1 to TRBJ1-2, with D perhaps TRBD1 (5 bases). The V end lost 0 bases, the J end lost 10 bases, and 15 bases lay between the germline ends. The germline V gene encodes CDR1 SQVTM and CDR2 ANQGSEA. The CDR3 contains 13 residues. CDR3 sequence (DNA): TGCAGCGTTGAAGATCTAAGCGGGACGCCCTACACCTTC. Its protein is CSVEDLSGTPYTF.

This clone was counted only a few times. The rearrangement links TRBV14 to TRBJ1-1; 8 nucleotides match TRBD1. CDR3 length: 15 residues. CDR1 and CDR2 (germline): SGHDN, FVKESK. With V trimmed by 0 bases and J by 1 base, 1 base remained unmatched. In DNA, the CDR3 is TGTGCCAGCAGCCAAGAGGGGACAGGGAACACTGAAGCTTTCTTT. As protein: CASSQEGTGNTEAFF.

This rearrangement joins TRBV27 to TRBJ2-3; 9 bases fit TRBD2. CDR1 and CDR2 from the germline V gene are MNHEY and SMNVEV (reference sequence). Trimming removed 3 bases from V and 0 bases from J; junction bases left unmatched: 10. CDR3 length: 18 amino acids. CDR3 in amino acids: CASSFLRGGEGSTDTQYF. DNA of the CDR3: TGTGCCAGCAGTTTCCTCCGCGGGGGGGAGGGTAGCACAGATACGCAGTATTTT.

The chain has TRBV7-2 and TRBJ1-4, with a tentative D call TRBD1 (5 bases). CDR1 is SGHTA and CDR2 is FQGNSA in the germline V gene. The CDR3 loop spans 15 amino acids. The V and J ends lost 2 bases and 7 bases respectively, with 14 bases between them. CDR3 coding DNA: TGTGCCAGCAGCTTAAGGGCCCGGCAGGGTGAAAAACTGTTTTTT. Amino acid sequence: CASSLRARQGEKLFF.

CDR3 region: CASSLLGAGYEQYF. The CDR3 nucleotides read TGCGCCAGCAGCTTGTTGGGGGCCGGCTACGAGCAGTACTTC. J is TRBJ2-7 and V is TRBV5-1; a weak D match, TRBD1 (6 bases). Germline V gene lookup returns CDR1 SGHRS and CDR2 YFSETQ. The CDR3 has 14 amino acids. Trimming left V 1 base short and J 3 bases short, with 11 bases between.

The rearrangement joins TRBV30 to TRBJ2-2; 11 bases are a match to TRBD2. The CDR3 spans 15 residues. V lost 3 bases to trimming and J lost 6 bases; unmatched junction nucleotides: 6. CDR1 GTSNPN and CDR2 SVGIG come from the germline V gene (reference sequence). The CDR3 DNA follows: TGTGCCTGGAGGATAGCGGGGGGGATTGCCGGGGAGCTGTTTTTT. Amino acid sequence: CAWRIAGGIAGELFF.

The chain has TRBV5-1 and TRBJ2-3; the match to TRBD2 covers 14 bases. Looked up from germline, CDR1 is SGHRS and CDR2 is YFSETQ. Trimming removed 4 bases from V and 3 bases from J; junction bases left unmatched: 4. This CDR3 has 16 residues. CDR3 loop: CASSPGTSGSTDTQYF. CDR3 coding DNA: TGCGCCAGCAGCCCCGGGACTAGCGGGAGTACAGATACGCAGTATTTT.

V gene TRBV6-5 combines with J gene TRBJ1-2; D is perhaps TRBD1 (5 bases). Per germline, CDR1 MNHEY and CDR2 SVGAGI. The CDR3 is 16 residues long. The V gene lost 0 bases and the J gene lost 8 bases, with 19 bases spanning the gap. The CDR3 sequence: CASSYSGPQGAGGYTF. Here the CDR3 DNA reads TGTGCCAGCAGTTACTCCGGGCCCCAGGGAGCGGGAGGCTACACCTTC.

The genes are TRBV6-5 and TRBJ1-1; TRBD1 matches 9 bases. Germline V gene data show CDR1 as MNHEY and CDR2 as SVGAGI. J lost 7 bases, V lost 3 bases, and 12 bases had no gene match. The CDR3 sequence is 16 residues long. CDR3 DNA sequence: TGTGCCAGCAGTTATGTGGGGACAGGGTGGGCTCTTGAAGCTTTCTTT. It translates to CASSYVGTGWALEAFF.

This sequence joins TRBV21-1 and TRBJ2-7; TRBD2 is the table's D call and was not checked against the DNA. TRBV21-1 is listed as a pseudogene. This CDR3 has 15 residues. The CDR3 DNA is TGTGCCAGCACCAAGGCCCTAGCCGATTCCTACGAGCAGTACTTC. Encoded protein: CASTKALADSYEQYF.

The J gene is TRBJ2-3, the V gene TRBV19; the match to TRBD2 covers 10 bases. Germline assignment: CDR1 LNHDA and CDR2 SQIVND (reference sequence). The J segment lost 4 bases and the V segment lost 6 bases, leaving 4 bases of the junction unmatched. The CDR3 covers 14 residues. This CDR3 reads CASSERGGADTQYF. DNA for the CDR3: TGTGCCAGTAGCGAGCGGGGGGGTGCAGATACGCAGTATTTT.